Below, one T cell receptor (beta chain) is given with its context. V dropped 5 bases and J dropped 7 bases, with 26 bases sitting between them. The CDR3 spans 17 residues. Germline V CDR1 and CDR2: SGHTA, FQGNSA. Study processing details: How many nucleated cells were present was estimated from reference gene primer amplification. Using immunoSEQ multiplex PCR, the repertoire was profiled, and TCRdb retains in-frame clones only, with some absent. From that table come the V and J calls and clone size; the DNA was used to work out D and trimming. The table has around 200,000 clones, 86% seen once. The sample belongs to a study of blood T cell repertoires in COVID-19. Across the whole study: Both acute and convalescent COVID-19 samples were obtained from the United States, Italy and Spain.

The J gene is TRBJ1-2, the V gene TRBV7-2; tentative D call: TRBD1 (5 bases). Material for sequencing was peripheral blood. The receptor was isolated from a man in his 70s with active or convalescent COVID-19. CDR3 DNA: TGTGCCAGCAGCCCTCGGGAGGGACGGAGAGCGAGGGGTGGCTACACCTTC. This gives the protein CASSPREGRRARGGYTF. Complete variable domain (other parts from reference TRBV7-2 and TRBJ1-2): GAGVSQSPSNKVTEKGKDVELRCDPISGHTALYWYRQSLGQGLEFLIYFQGNSAPDKSGLPSDRFSAERTGGSVSTLTIQRTQQEDSAVYLCASSPREGRRARGGYTFGSGTRLTVV.